This paragraph reports one TCR beta chain. Its antigen is unknown. No per-base quality is available; no much larger clone lies one base away. The CDR3 runs 15 residues from the cysteine to the phenylalanine. CDR3 DNA only is kept here, 45 bases in frame from base 1. CDR1 and CDR2 are read off the germline V gene as SGHRS and YFSETQ. For this chain, trimming is 4 bases at the V end and 1 base at the J end, and the number of junction bases without a gene match is 7. The method behind the library was the immunoSEQ multiplex PCR assay. Entries here come from immuneACCESS through TCRdb and include only in-frame sequences with V and J called. Some clones fail to appear in such tables; in the studies checked, an unresolved V gene covers under half of the shortfall, and the cause of the remainder is unknown. Counted in this sample were approximately 100,000 clones; more than 85% of them appeared once. About a fifth of the sample is held by the ten biggest clonotypes.

This entry is derived from a study of control samples from healthy donors and cancer patients (dated by TCRdb to about 2020). The chain joins TRBV5-1 to TRBJ1-1; 7 bases in the middle match TRBD1. This receptor was identified in a man in his fifties or sixties with lung cancer. Material: PBMCs. The sequenced DNA is TGCGCCAGCAGCGTGGGACAGCCGGGGAACACTGAAGCTTTCTTT. Translated, it gives CASSVGQPGNTEAFF.